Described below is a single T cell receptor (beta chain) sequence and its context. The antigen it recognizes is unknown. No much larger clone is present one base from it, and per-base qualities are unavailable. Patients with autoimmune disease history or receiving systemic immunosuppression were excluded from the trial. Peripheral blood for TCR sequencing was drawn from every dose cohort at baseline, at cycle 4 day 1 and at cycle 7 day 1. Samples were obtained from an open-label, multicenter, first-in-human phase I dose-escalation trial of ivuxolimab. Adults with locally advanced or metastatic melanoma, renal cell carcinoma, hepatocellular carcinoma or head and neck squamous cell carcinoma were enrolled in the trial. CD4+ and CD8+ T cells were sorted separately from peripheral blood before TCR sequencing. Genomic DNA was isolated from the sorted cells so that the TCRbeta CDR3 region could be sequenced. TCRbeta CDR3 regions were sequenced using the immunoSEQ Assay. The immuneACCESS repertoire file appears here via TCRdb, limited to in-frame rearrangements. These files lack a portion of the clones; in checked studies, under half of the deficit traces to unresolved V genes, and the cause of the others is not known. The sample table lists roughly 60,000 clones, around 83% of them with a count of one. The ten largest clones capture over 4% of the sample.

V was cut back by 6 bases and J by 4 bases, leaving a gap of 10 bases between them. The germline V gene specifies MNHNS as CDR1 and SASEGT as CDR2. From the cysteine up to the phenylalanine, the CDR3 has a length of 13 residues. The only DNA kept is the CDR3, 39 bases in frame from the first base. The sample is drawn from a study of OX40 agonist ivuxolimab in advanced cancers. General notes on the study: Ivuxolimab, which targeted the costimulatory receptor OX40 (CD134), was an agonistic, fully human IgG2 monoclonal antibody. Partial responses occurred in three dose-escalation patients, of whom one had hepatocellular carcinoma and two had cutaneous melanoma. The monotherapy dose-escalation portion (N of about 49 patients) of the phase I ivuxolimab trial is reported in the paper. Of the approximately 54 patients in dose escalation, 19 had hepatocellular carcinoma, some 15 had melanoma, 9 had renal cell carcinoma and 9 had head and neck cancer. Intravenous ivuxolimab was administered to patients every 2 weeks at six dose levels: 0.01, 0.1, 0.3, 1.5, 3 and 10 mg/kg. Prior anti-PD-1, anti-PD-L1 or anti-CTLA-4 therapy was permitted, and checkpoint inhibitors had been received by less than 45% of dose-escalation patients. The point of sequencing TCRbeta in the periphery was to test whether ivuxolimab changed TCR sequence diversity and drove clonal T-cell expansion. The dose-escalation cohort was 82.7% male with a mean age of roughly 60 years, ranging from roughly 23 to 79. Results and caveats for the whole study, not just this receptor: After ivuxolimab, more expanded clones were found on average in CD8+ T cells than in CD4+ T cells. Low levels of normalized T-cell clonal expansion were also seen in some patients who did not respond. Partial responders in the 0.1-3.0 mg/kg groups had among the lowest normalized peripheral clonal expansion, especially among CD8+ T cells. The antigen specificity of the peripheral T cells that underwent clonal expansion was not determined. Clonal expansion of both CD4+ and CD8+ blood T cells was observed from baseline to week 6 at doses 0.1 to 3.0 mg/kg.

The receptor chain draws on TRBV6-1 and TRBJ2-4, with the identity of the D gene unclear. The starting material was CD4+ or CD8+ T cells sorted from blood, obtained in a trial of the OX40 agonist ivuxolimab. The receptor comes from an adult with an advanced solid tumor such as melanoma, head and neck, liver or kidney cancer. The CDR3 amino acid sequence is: CASRPDGKNIQYF. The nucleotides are TGTGCCAGCAGACCGGACGGGAAAAACATTCAGTACTTC.